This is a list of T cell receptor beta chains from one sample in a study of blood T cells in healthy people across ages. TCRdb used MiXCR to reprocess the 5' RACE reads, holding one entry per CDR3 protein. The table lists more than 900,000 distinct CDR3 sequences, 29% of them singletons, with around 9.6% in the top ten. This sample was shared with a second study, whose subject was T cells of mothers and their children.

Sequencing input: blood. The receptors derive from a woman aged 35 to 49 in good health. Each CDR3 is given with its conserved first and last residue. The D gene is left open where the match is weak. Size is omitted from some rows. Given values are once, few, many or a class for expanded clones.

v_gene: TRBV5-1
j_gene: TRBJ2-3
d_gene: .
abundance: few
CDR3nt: TGCGCCAGCAGCTTGGAATGGGGGGCTAAGACGCAGTATTTT
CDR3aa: CASSLEWGAKTQYF

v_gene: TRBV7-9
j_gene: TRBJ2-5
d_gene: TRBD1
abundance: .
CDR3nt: TGTGCCAGCAGCTTAGCGGCAGGGGGCTTCCAAGAGACCCAGTACTTC
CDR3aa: CASSLAAGGFQETQYF

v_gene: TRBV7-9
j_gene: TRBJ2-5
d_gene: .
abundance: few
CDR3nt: TGTGCCAGCAGCTTAAGGCTAGCCACGAGTCAAGAGACCCAGTACTTC
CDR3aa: CASSLRLATSQETQYF

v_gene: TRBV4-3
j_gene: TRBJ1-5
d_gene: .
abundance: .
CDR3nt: TGCGCCAGCAGCCAAGATTACAGGCGTGGTGGACAGCCCCAGCATTTT
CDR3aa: CASSQDYRRGGQPQHF

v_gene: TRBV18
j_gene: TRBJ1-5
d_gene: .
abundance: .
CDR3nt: TGTGCCAGCTCACCAGGCGGGTACAATCAGCCCCAGCATTTT
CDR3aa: CASSPGGYNQPQHF

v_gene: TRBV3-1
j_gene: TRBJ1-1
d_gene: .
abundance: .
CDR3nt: TGTGCCAGCAGCCAACCGGGGGTGTTAGGAACTGAAGCTTTCTTT
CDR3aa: CASSQPGVLGTEAFF

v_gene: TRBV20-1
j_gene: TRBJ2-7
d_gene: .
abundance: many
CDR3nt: TGCAGTGCCATCGACAGGCTTCAACCCTACGAGCAGTACTTC
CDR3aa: CSAIDRLQPYEQYF

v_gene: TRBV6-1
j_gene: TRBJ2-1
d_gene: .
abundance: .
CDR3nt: TGTGCCAGCAGTCCCCACGGGACGGCAAACTTGGCAAGCTCCTACAATGAGCAGTTCTTC
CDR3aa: CASSPHGTANLASSYNEQFF

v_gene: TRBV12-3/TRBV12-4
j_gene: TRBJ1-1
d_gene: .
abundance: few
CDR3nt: TGTGCCAGCAGTCTAGCCGGGACCTTGGGAACTGAAGCTTTCTTT
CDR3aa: CASSLAGTLGTEAFF

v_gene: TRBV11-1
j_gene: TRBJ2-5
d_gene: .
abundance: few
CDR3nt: TGTGCCAGCAGCTCAGACAGGTGGGCAGAGACCCAGTACTTC
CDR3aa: CASSSDRWAETQYF

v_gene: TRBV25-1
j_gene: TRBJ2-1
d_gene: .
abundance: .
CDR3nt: TGTGCCAGCAGTGAATTGAGGCATGAGCAGTTCTTC
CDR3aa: CASSELRHEQFF

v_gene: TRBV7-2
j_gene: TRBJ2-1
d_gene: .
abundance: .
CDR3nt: TGTGCCAGCAGCAAAACTCAGGGCTACAATGAGCAGTTCTTC
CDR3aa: CASSKTQGYNEQFF

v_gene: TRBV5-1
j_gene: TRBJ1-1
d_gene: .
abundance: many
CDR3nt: TGCGCCAGCAGCCTGGGACAACCTCGGGGTGAAGCTTTCTTT
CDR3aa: CASSLGQPRGEAFF

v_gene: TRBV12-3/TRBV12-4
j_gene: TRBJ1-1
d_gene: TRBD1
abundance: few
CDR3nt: TGTGCCAGCAGGGGACAGGGGATCACTGAAGCTTTCTTT
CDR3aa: CASRGQGITEAFF

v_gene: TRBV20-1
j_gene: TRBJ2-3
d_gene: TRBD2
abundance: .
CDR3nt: TGCAGTGCTAGGTCGGCTAGCGGGGGACTAGATACGCAGTATTTT
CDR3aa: CSARSASGGLDTQYF

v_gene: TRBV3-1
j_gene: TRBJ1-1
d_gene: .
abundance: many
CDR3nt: TGTGCCAGCAGCCAGTTGAGCACTGAAGCTTTCTTT
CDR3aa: CASSQLSTEAFF

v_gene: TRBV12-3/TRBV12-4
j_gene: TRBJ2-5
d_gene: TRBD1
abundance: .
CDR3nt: TGTGCCAGCAGGGTCGCACAGGGGGTAGAGACCCAGTACTTC
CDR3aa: CASRVAQGVETQYF

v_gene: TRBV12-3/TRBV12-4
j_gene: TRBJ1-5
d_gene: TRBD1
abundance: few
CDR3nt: TGTGCCAGCAACTACAGGGGTAGCAATCAGCCCCAGCATTTT
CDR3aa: CASNYRGSNQPQHF

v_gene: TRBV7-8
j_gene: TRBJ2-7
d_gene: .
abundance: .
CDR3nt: TGTGCCAGCAGCGCCCGGCAGGGCTCCTACAATGAGCAGTACTTC
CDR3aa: CASSARQGSYNEQYF

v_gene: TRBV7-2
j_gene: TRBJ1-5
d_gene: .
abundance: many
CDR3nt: TGTGCCAGCAGCTTAGATGGCACACCACGGTATCAGCCCCAGCATTTT
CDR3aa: CASSLDGTPRYQPQHF

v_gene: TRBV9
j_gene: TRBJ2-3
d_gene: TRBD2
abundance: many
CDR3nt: TGTGCCAGCAGTGTAAGCGGGGGGGCAGATACGCAGTATTTT
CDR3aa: CASSVSGGADTQYF

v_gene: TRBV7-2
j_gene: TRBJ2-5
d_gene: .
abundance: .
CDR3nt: TGTGCCAGCAGCTTAGAGTGGGTACTCAAAGGGACCCAGTACTTC
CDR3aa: CASSLEWVLKGTQYF

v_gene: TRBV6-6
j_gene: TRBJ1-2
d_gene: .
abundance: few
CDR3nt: TGTGCCAGCGTCGCAGGATCTTCTTTCTATGGCTACACCTTC
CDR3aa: CASVAGSSFYGYTF

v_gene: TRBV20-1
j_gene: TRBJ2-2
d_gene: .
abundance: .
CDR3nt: TGCAGTGCTAGCGGCGAGGGGGACACCGGGGAGCTGTTTTTT
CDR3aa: CSASGEGDTGELFF

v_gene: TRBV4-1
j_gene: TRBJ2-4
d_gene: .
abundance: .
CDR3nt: TGCGCCAGCAGCCAATTAGTGGGGAAAAACATTCAGTACTTC
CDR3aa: CASSQLVGKNIQYF

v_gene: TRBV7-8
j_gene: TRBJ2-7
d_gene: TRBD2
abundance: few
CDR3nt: TGTGCCAGCAGCCCACCATGGAGCGGGGGCCCTTTGTCTTACGAGCAGTACTTC
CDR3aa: CASSPPWSGGPLSYEQYF

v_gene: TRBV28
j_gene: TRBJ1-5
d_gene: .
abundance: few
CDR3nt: TGTGCCAGCAACGCCGGGGGCGGGGGGAATCAGCCCCAGCATTTT
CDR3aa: CASNAGGGGNQPQHF

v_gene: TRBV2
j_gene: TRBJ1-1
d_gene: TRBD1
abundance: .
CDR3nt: TGTGCCAGCAGGCCGGGACAGGGTGCTTCTCGCACTGAAGCTTTCTTT
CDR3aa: CASRPGQGASRTEAFF

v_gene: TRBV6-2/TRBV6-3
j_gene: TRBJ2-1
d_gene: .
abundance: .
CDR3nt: TGTGTCAGCAGTTGGACAGATGAGCAGTTCTTC
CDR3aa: CVSSWTDEQFF

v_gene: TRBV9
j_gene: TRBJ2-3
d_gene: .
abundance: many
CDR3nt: TGTGCCAGCAGCGTAGATGTGGGGGATACGCAGTATTTT
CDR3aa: CASSVDVGDTQYF

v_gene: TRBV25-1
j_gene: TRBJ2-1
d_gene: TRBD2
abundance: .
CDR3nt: TGTGCCAGCACCCCACTAGCGGGAGCGGACAATGAGCAGTTCTTC
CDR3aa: CASTPLAGADNEQFF